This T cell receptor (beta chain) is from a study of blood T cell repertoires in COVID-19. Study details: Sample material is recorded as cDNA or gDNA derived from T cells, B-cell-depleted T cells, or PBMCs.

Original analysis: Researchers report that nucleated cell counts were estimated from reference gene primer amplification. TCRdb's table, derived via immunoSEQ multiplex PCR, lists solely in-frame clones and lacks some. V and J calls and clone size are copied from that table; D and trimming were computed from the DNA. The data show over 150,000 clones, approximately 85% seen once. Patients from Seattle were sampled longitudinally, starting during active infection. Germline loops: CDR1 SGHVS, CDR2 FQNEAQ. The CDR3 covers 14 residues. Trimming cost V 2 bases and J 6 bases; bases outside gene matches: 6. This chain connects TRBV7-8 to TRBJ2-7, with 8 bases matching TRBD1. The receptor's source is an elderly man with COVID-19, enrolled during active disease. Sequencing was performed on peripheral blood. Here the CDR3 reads CASSLTRTGPEQYF. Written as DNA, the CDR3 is TGTGCCAGCAGCTTAACCCGGACAGGGCCCGAGCAGTACTTC.